This is a list of T cell receptor beta chains from one sample in a study of blood T cells in healthy people across ages. TCRdb passed the 5' RACE reads through MiXCR, listing each CDR3 protein once. The data contain more than 800,000 distinct CDR3 sequences, around 28% of them seen just once; the ten biggest clones take up 15% to 20%. Sample: blood. The source is a woman older than 75 in good health. CDR3s include the opening cysteine and the closing phenylalanine or tryptophan. A D gene is named only where the DNA matches it firmly. Rows may omit the clone size; those that give it use once, few, many or a size class.

V gene: TRBV5-1; clone size: many; D gene: -; J gene: TRBJ2-7; CDR3 protein: CASSLFWGPYEQYF; CDR3 DNA: TGCGCCAGCAGCTTGTTTTGGGGGCCCTACGAGCAGTACTTC
V gene: TRBV5-1; clone size: many; D gene: TRBD1; J gene: TRBJ2-1; CDR3 protein: CASSSRDRSVYEQFF; CDR3 DNA: TGCGCCAGCAGCTCACGGGACAGGTCGGTATATGAGCAGTTCTTC
V gene: TRBV6-5; clone size: -; D gene: TRBD1; J gene: TRBJ1-6; CDR3 protein: CASRRDRSLPSPLHF; CDR3 DNA: TGTGCCAGCAGGCGGGACAGGTCGCTTCCTTCACCCCTCCACTTT
V gene: TRBV11-2; clone size: -; D gene: -; J gene: TRBJ2-5; CDR3 protein: CASRGTRRETQYF; CDR3 DNA: TGTGCCAGCAGGGGGACACGTCGGGAGACCCAGTACTTC
V gene: TRBV30; clone size: -; D gene: -; J gene: TRBJ2-3; CDR3 protein: CAWSDLGGADTQYF; CDR3 DNA: TGTGCCTGGAGTGATCTCGGCGGGGCAGATACGCAGTATTTT
V gene: TRBV3-1; clone size: many; D gene: TRBD2; J gene: TRBJ2-3; CDR3 protein: CASSQPRGLAGGPGMTDTQYF; CDR3 DNA: TGTGCCAGCAGCCAACCCCGGGGACTAGCGGGGGGGCCAGGAATGACAGATACGCAGTATTTT
V gene: TRBV20-1; clone size: -; D gene: -; J gene: TRBJ2-2; CDR3 protein: CSARITGSGELFF; CDR3 DNA: TGCAGTGCTAGGATAACAGGGTCCGGGGAGCTGTTTTTT
V gene: TRBV10-3; clone size: many; D gene: -; J gene: TRBJ2-7; CDR3 protein: CAISETLTQGPYEQYF; CDR3 DNA: TGTGCCATCAGTGAGACTTTGACCCAGGGGCCCTACGAGCAGTACTTC
V gene: TRBV7-2; clone size: many; D gene: TRBD1; J gene: TRBJ2-3; CDR3 protein: CASSPRTGGLGSTQYF; CDR3 DNA: TGTGCCAGCAGCCCTAGGACAGGGGGCCTCGGTAGTACGCAGTATTTT
V gene: TRBV6-2/TRBV6-3; clone size: many; D gene: -; J gene: TRBJ2-1; CDR3 protein: CASNSWGEQFF; CDR3 DNA: TGTGCCAGCAATAGTTGGGGGGAGCAGTTCTTC
V gene: TRBV9; clone size: -; D gene: TRBD1; J gene: TRBJ2-7; CDR3 protein: CASSAGQDPYYEQYF; CDR3 DNA: TGTGCCAGCAGCGCCGGACAGGACCCGTACTACGAGCAGTACTTC
V gene: TRBV14; clone size: -; D gene: -; J gene: TRBJ2-5; CDR3 protein: CASSPRGRAGETQYF; CDR3 DNA: TGTGCCAGCAGCCCTCGGGGACGAGCGGGAGAGACCCAGTACTTC
V gene: TRBV5-1; clone size: many; D gene: TRBD2; J gene: TRBJ2-1; CDR3 protein: CASVTSGGRSYNEQFF; CDR3 DNA: TGCGCCAGCGTTACTAGCGGGGGGCGCTCCTACAATGAGCAGTTCTTC
V gene: TRBV5-6; clone size: many; D gene: -; J gene: TRBJ2-5; CDR3 protein: CASSLRRVRETQYF; CDR3 DNA: TGTGCCAGCAGCTTGCGCAGGGTCAGGGAGACCCAGTACTTC
V gene: TRBV5-1; clone size: many; D gene: TRBD2; J gene: TRBJ2-1; CDR3 protein: CASSLGGLGHNEQFF; CDR3 DNA: TGCGCCAGCAGCTTAGGGGGACTAGGGCACAATGAGCAGTTCTTC
V gene: TRBV12-3/TRBV12-4; clone size: many; D gene: -; J gene: TRBJ2-3; CDR3 protein: CASSLGAGDTQYF; CDR3 DNA: TGTGCCAGCAGTTTAGGCGCGGGAGATACGCAGTATTTT
V gene: TRBV5-1; clone size: many; D gene: TRBD1; J gene: TRBJ2-3; CDR3 protein: CASSRGQGGTDTQYF; CDR3 DNA: TGCGCCAGCAGCAGGGGACAGGGGGGCACAGATACGCAGTATTTT
V gene: TRBV6-2/TRBV6-3; clone size: many; D gene: TRBD1; J gene: TRBJ2-4; CDR3 protein: CASSPPVRDRGETLAKNIQYF; CDR3 DNA: TGTGCCAGCAGCCCCCCCGTACGGGACAGGGGCGAAACGTTAGCCAAAAACATTCAGTACTTC
V gene: TRBV20-1; clone size: many; D gene: -; J gene: TRBJ2-1; CDR3 protein: CSARLTGIPEQFF; CDR3 DNA: TGCAGTGCTAGACTAACAGGGATCCCTGAGCAGTTCTTC
V gene: TRBV19; clone size: -; D gene: -; J gene: TRBJ2-1; CDR3 protein: CASSVAPGEIYNEQFF; CDR3 DNA: TGTGCCAGTAGTGTAGCCCCAGGGGAGATCTACAATGAGCAGTTCTTC
V gene: TRBV28; clone size: -; D gene: TRBD1; J gene: TRBJ1-1; CDR3 protein: CASRLMTGGIMNTEAFF; CDR3 DNA: TGTGCCAGCAGACTTATGACAGGGGGTATTATGAACACTGAAGCTTTCTTT
V gene: TRBV12-3/TRBV12-4; clone size: few; D gene: -; J gene: TRBJ2-3; CDR3 protein: CASRVRADTQYF; CDR3 DNA: TGTGCCAGCAGAGTGCGCGCAGATACGCAGTATTTT
V gene: TRBV12-3/TRBV12-4; clone size: -; D gene: TRBD2; J gene: TRBJ2-3; CDR3 protein: CTSSPQLAGTDTQYF; CDR3 DNA: TGTACCAGCAGCCCACAATTAGCGGGAACAGATACGCAGTATTTT
V gene: TRBV3-1; clone size: many; D gene: -; J gene: TRBJ1-4; CDR3 protein: CASSQGGRKLFF; CDR3 DNA: TGTGCCAGCAGCCAAGGGGGTAGAAAACTGTTTTTT
V gene: TRBV6-2/TRBV6-3; clone size: many; D gene: -; J gene: TRBJ2-5; CDR3 protein: CASSRLGGSETQYF; CDR3 DNA: TGTGCCAGCAGTCGCCTCGGGGGATCAGAGACCCAGTACTTC
V gene: TRBV11-2; clone size: -; D gene: -; J gene: TRBJ1-4; CDR3 protein: CASSRAGGKLFF; CDR3 DNA: TGTGCCAGCTCCCGAGCGGGGGGAAAACTGTTTTTT
V gene: TRBV15; clone size: -; D gene: -; J gene: TRBJ1-2; CDR3 protein: CATSRGVDGYTF; CDR3 DNA: TGTGCCACCAGCCGGGGCGTGGATGGCTACACCTTC
V gene: TRBV6-2/TRBV6-3; clone size: -; D gene: TRBD2; J gene: TRBJ2-2; CDR3 protein: CASSYQPGGARTGELFF; CDR3 DNA: TGTGCCAGCAGTTACCAGCCGGGGGGGGCAAGGACCGGGGAGCTGTTTTTT
V gene: TRBV7-8; clone size: -; D gene: -; J gene: TRBJ2-5; CDR3 protein: CASSLGARNEQYF; CDR3 DNA: TGTGCCAGCAGCTTAGGGGCCCGCAATGAGCAGTACTTC
V gene: TRBV4-1; clone size: many; D gene: -; J gene: TRBJ2-7; CDR3 protein: CASSQGAGRKFYEQYF; CDR3 DNA: TGCGCCAGCAGCCAAGGTGCGGGAAGAAAGTTCTACGAGCAGTACTTC
V gene: TRBV5-5; clone size: many; D gene: TRBD1; J gene: TRBJ2-1; CDR3 protein: CASDRQGASPSYNEQFF; CDR3 DNA: TGTGCCTCAGACCGTCAGGGGGCCTCTCCGTCCTACAATGAGCAGTTCTTC
V gene: TRBV7-9; clone size: many; D gene: TRBD1; J gene: TRBJ1-5; CDR3 protein: CASSRTGLENQPQHF; CDR3 DNA: TGTGCCAGCAGCCGGACAGGGTTAGAAAATCAGCCCCAGCATTTT
V gene: TRBV6-5; clone size: many; D gene: -; J gene: TRBJ2-4; CDR3 protein: CASSYSTPLAKNIQYF; CDR3 DNA: TGTGCCAGCAGTTACTCGACCCCTTTGGCCAAAAACATTCAGTACTTC
V gene: TRBV19; clone size: -; D gene: TRBD1; J gene: TRBJ2-6; CDR3 protein: CASSAQGYGANVLTF; CDR3 DNA: TGTGCCAGTAGTGCACAGGGGTACGGGGCCAACGTCCTGACTTTC
V gene: TRBV5-1; clone size: few; D gene: TRBD1; J gene: TRBJ1-1; CDR3 protein: CASSLAGTVTEAFF; CDR3 DNA: TGCGCCAGCAGCTTGGCCGGGACAGTCACTGAAGCTTTCTTT
V gene: TRBV4-1; clone size: many; D gene: -; J gene: TRBJ2-1; CDR3 protein: CASSQEVFGGPYNEQFF; CDR3 DNA: TGCGCCAGCAGCCAAGAGGTTTTTGGGGGGCCCTACAATGAGCAGTTCTTC
V gene: TRBV30; clone size: -; D gene: -; J gene: TRBJ1-3; CDR3 protein: CAWGPPLGNTIYF; CDR3 DNA: TGTGCCTGGGGCCCCCCCCTTGGAAACACCATATATTTT
V gene: TRBV29-1; clone size: many; D gene: -; J gene: TRBJ2-3; CDR3 protein: CSVGGSAEDTQYF; CDR3 DNA: TGCAGCGTAGGAGGGTCCGCCGAGGATACGCAGTATTTT
V gene: TRBV2; clone size: many; D gene: -; J gene: TRBJ2-1; CDR3 protein: CASRRRGSYNEQFF; CDR3 DNA: TGTGCCAGCAGACGGAGGGGATCCTACAATGAGCAGTTCTTC
V gene: TRBV5-1; clone size: many; D gene: TRBD2; J gene: TRBJ2-1; CDR3 protein: CASSGLTSGGHNEQFF; CDR3 DNA: TGCGCCAGCAGCGGACTAACTAGCGGGGGGCACAATGAGCAGTTCTTC
V gene: TRBV6-5; clone size: few; D gene: TRBD1; J gene: TRBJ2-5; CDR3 protein: CASTSYRTGGLWYF; CDR3 DNA: TGTGCCAGCACCAGCTATAGGACAGGGGGCCTCTGGTACTTC
V gene: TRBV7-2; clone size: many; D gene: TRBD2; J gene: TRBJ2-1; CDR3 protein: CASLPRSGGANEQFF; CDR3 DNA: TGTGCCAGCCTCCCCCGGAGCGGGGGGGCCAATGAGCAGTTCTTC
V gene: TRBV6-1; clone size: -; D gene: -; J gene: TRBJ2-2; CDR3 protein: CASGGPNTGELFF; CDR3 DNA: TGTGCCAGCGGGGGCCCCAACACCGGGGAGCTGTTTTTT
V gene: TRBV7-2; clone size: -; D gene: -; J gene: TRBJ2-7; CDR3 protein: CASSWSPSYEQYF; CDR3 DNA: TGTGCCAGCAGCTGGTCCCCATCCTACGAGCAGTACTTC
V gene: TRBV3-1; clone size: many; D gene: -; J gene: TRBJ2-7; CDR3 protein: CASSPSHRSYEQYF; CDR3 DNA: TGTGCCAGCAGCCCCTCGCACAGATCCTACGAGCAGTACTTC
V gene: TRBV29-1; clone size: -; D gene: -; J gene: TRBJ2-1; CDR3 protein: CSVVGGVGPSSYNEQFF; CDR3 DNA: TGCAGCGTTGTAGGGGGAGTGGGTCCCAGCTCCTACAATGAGCAGTTCTTC
V gene: TRBV5-1; clone size: -; D gene: -; J gene: TRBJ1-2; CDR3 protein: CVSSLGTGIGGYTF; CDR3 DNA: TGCGTCAGCAGCTTGGGAACAGGGATTGGTGGCTACACCTTC
V gene: TRBV20-1; clone size: -; D gene: -; J gene: TRBJ1-2; CDR3 protein: CSARVEGVGYTF; CDR3 DNA: TGCAGTGCTAGAGTGGAGGGTGTGGGCTACACCTTC
V gene: TRBV15; clone size: many; D gene: -; J gene: TRBJ2-5; CDR3 protein: CATSRVGQGQETQYF; CDR3 DNA: TGTGCCACCAGCAGAGTAGGGCAGGGTCAAGAGACCCAGTACTTC
V gene: TRBV12-3/TRBV12-4; clone size: -; D gene: -; J gene: TRBJ2-5; CDR3 protein: CASGFRDLLIGNEQYF; CDR3 DNA: TGTGCCAGCGGTTTCCGGGACCTCTTAATAGGCAATGAGCAGTACTTC
V gene: TRBV5-1; clone size: -; D gene: TRBD2; J gene: TRBJ2-1; CDR3 protein: CASSLAPATSGGAGGYNEQFF; CDR3 DNA: TGCGCCAGCAGCTTGGCCCCGGCAACTAGCGGGGGGGCGGGCGGCTACAATGAGCAGTTCTTC
V gene: TRBV7-2; clone size: many; D gene: TRBD1; J gene: TRBJ1-4; CDR3 protein: CASSLDRGHEKLFF; CDR3 DNA: TGTGCCAGCAGCTTAGACAGGGGGCATGAAAAACTGTTTTTT
V gene: TRBV20-1; clone size: -; D gene: TRBD2; J gene: TRBJ2-5; CDR3 protein: CSGRRRGGETQYF; CDR3 DNA: TGCAGCGGGCGACGCCGGGGAGGGGAGACCCAGTACTTC
V gene: TRBV28; clone size: few; D gene: -; J gene: TRBJ2-7; CDR3 protein: CATRLGATYEQYF; CDR3 DNA: TGTGCCACCAGGTTGGGAGCAACCTACGAGCAGTACTTC
V gene: TRBV20-1; clone size: -; D gene: TRBD2; J gene: TRBJ2-1; CDR3 protein: CSARDLRSQRGSGEQFF; CDR3 DNA: TGCAGTGCTAGAGATCTTCGTTCCCAGCGGGGGAGCGGTGAGCAGTTCTTC
V gene: TRBV3-1; clone size: many; D gene: TRBD2; J gene: TRBJ2-1; CDR3 protein: CASSQGLAGVEQFF; CDR3 DNA: TGTGCCAGCAGCCAGGGACTAGCGGGGGTTGAGCAGTTCTTC
V gene: TRBV12-3/TRBV12-4; clone size: few; D gene: -; J gene: TRBJ2-3; CDR3 protein: CASFGSPSTDTQYF; CDR3 DNA: TGTGCCAGTTTCGGCAGCCCTAGCACAGATACGCAGTATTTT
V gene: TRBV20-1; clone size: -; D gene: TRBD2; J gene: TRBJ2-7; CDR3 protein: CSAINILAGGFEQYF; CDR3 DNA: TGCAGTGCTATCAATATACTAGCGGGAGGATTCGAGCAGTACTTC